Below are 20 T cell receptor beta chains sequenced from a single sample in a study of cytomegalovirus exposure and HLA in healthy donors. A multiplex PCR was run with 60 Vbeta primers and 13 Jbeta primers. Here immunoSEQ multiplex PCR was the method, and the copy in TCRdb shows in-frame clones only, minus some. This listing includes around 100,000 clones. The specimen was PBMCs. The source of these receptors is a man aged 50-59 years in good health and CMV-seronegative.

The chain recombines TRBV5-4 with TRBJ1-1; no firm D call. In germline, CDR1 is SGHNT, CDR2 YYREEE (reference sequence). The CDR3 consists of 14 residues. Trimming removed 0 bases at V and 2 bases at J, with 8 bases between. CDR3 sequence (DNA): TGTGCCAGCAGCTTGGTTGGGAGAAACACTGAAGCTTTCTTT. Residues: CASSLVGRNTEAFF.

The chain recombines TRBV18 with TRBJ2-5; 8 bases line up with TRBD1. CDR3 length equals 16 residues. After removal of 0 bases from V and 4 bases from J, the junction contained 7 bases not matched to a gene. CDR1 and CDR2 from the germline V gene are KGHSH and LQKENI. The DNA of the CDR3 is TGTGCCAGCTCACCACCGGTGGGGACAGGTGGAGAGACCCAGTACTTC. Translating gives CASSPPVGTGGETQYF.

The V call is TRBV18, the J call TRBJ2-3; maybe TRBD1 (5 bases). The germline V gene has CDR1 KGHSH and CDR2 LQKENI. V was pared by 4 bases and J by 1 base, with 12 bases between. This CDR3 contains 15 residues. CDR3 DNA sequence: TGTGCCAGCTCACAGTCCGTAGGGGGCACAGATACGCAGTATTTT. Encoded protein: CASSQSVGGTDTQYF. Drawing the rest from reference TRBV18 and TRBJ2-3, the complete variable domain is NAGVMQNPRHLVRRRGQEARLRCSPMKGHSHVYWYRQLPEEGLKFMVYLQKENIIDESGMPKERFSAEFPKEGPSILRIQQVVRGDSAAYFCASSQSVGGTDTQYFGPGTRLTVL.

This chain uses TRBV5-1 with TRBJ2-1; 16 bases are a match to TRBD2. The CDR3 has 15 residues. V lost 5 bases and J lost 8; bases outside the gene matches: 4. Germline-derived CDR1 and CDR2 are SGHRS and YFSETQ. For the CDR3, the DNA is TGCGCCAGCAGGGAGGGACTAGCGGGGGGGTATGAGCAGTTCTTC. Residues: CASREGLAGGYEQFF. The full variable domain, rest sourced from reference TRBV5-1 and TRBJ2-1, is KAGVTQTPRYLIKTRGQQVTLSCSPISGHRSVSWYQQTPGQGLQFLFEYFSETQRNKGNFPGRFSGRQFSNSRSEMNVSTLELGDSALYLCASREGLAGGYEQFFGPGTRLTVL.

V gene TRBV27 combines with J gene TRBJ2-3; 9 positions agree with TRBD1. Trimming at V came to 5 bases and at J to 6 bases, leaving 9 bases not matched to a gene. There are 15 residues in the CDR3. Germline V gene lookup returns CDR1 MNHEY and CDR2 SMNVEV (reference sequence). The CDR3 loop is CASSRRDRVGDTQYF. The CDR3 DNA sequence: TGTGCCAGCAGTCGGAGGGACAGGGTTGGGGATACGCAGTATTTT.

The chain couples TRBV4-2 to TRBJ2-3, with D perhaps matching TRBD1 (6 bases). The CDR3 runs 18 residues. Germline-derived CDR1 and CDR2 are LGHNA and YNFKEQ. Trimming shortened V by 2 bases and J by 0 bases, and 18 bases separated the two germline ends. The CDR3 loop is CASSQRGWLASSTDTQYF. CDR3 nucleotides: TGTGCCAGCAGCCAAAGGGGGTGGCTAGCCTCTAGCACAGATACGCAGTATTTT.

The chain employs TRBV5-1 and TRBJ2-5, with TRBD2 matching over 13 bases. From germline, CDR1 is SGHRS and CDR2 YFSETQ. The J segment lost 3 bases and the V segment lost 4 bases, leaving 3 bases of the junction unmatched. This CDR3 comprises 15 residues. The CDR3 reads CASSPGLAGEETQYF. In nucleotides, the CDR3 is TGCGCCAGCAGCCCCGGACTAGCGGGGGAAGAGACCCAGTACTTC.

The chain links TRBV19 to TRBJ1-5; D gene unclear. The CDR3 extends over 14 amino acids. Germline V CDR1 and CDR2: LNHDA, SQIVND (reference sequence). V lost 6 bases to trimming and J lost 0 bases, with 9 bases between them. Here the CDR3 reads CASSILASNQPQHF. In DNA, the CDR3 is TGTGCCAGTAGCATATTGGCTAGCAATCAGCCCCAGCATTTT.

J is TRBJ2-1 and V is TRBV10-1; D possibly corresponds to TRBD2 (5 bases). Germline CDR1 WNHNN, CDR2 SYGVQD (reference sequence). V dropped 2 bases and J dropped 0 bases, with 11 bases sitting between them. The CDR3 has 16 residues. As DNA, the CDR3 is TGCGCCAGCAGTGAGAGTTTAGAGGGCTCCTACAATGAGCAGTTCTTC. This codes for CASSESLEGSYNEQFF.

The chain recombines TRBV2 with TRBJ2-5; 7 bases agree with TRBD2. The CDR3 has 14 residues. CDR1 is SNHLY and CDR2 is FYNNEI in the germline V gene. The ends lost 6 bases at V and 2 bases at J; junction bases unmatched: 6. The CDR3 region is CASSESGVQETQYF. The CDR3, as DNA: TGTGCCAGCAGCGAGAGCGGGGTACAAGAGACCCAGTACTTC.

CDR3 in amino acids: CASSLTKGVAAFF. CDR3 nucleotides: TGTGCCAGCAGCTTAACTAAGGGGGTCGCGGCTTTCTTT. The rearrangement uses TRBV7-9 and TRBJ1-1; a weak D match, TRBD1 (6 bases). V was pared by 2 bases and J by 11 bases, with 15 bases between. CDR3 length equals 13 residues. Germline values: CDR1 SEHNR, CDR2 FQNEAQ (reference sequence).

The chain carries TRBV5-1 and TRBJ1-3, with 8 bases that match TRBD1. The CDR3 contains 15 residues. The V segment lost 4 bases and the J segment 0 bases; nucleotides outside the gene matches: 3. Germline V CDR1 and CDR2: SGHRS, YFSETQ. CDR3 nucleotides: TGCGCCAGCAGCAATACAGGGGGCTCTGGAAACACCATATATTTT. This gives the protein CASSNTGGSGNTIYF.

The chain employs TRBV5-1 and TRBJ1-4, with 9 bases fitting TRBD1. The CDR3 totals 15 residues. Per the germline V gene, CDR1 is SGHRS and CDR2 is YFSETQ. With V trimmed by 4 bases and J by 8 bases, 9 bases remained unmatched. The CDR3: CASSPGDRVEEKLFF. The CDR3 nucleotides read TGCGCCAGCAGCCCCGGGGACAGGGTTGAGGAAAAACTGTTTTTT.

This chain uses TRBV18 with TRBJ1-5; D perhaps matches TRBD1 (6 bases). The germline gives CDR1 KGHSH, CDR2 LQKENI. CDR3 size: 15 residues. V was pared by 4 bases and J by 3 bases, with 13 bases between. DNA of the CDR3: TGTGCCAGCTCACGGGACACCGGTTTCAATCAGCCCCAGCATTTT. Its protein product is CASSRDTGFNQPQHF.

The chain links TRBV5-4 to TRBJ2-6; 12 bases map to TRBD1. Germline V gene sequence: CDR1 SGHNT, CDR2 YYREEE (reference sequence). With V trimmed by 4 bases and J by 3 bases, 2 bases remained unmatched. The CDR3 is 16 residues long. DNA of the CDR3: TGTGCCAGCAGCCGGGACAGGGGGCTTGGGGCCAACGTCCTGACTTTC. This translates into CASSRDRGLGANVLTF.

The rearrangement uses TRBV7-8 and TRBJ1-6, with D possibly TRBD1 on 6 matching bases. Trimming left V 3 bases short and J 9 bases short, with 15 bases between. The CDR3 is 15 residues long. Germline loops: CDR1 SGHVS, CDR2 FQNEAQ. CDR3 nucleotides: TGTGCCAGCAGCTTTGGGGGGGGCGCGGTTTCACCCCTCCACTTT. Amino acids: CASSFGGGAVSPLHF.

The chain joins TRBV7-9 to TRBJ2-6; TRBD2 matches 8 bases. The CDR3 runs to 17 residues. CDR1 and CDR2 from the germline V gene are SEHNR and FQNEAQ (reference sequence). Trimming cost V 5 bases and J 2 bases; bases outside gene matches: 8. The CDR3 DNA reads TGTGCCAGCAGCGCCTCGGGGGGGGTACCTGGGGCCAACGTCCTGACTTTC. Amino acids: CASSASGGVPGANVLTF.

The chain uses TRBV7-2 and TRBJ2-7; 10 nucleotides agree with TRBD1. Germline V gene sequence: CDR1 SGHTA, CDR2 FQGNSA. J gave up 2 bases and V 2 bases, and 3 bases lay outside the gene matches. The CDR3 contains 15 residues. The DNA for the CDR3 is TGTGCCAGCAGCTTACCGGGACAGGGGACCTACGAGCAGTACTTC. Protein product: CASSLPGQGTYEQYF. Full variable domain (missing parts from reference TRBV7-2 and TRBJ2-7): GAGVSQSPSNKVTEKGKDVELRCDPISGHTALYWYRQSLGQGLEFLIYFQGNSAPDKSGLPSDRFSAERTGGSVSTLTIQRTQQEDSAVYLCASSLPGQGTYEQYFGPGTRLTVT.

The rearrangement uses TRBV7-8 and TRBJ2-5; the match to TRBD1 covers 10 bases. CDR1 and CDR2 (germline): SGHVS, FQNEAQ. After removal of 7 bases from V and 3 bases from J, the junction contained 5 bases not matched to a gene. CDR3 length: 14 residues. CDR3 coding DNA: TGTGCCAGCAAATCGGGGACAGGGGAAGAGACCCAGTACTTC. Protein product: CASKSGTGEETQYF.

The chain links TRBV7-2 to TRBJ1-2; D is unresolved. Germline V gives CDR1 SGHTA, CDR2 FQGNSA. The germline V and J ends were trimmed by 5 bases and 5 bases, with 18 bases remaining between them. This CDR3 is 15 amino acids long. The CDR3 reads CASSMGSSPGYGYTF. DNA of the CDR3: TGTGCCAGCAGCATGGGCTCGAGCCCTGGATATGGCTACACCTTC.